What follows are 29 T cell receptor beta chains derived from one specimen sequenced in a study of CD8 T cells in ankylosing spondylitis. TCRdb re-called the 5' RACE reads through MiXCR, storing one row per CDR3 protein. Seen here are fewer than 250,000 distinct CDR3 sequences, over 9.5% observed once, and the top ten hold 2.6%. What was sequenced was blood, either unsorted or a sorted T cell fraction (not recorded which). The receptors derive from a male donor with ankylosing spondylitis or in good health (not recorded which).

This clonotype occurred many times. The rearrangement joins TRBV14 to TRBJ2-7, with D uncertain. Germline V gives CDR1 SGHDN, CDR2 FVKESK. With 2 bases removed from V and 6 bases from J, the gap between germline ends came to 11 bases. The CDR3 has 13 residues. CDR3 coding DNA: TGTGCCAGCAGCCAAAAGGATAGTCTCGAGCAGTACTTC. It translates to CASSQKDSLEQYF.

This clonotype has at least ten counts. J is TRBJ2-3 and V is TRBV7-2; a possible D gene is TRBD1 (6 bases). The CDR3 loop spans 15 amino acids. Trimming stripped 0 bases from V and 3 bases from J, with 10 bases between. Looked up from germline, CDR1 is SGHTA and CDR2 is FQGNSA. The CDR3: CASSLARGGTDTQYF. The CDR3 DNA is TGTGCCAGCAGCTTAGCTAGAGGGGGTACAGATACGCAGTATTTT.

This clonotype was counted between two and nine times. V and J are TRBV25-1 and TRBJ2-1; 14 positions agree with TRBD2. Trimming at V came to 9 bases and at J to 4 bases, leaving 8 bases not matched to a gene. The CDR3 consists of 16 residues. Per germline, CDR1 MGHDK and CDR2 SYGVNS. CDR3 in amino acids: CASWGLAGADYNEQFF. CDR3 DNA sequence: TGTGCCAGTTGGGGACTAGCGGGGGCCGATTACAATGAGCAGTTCTTC.

This clonotype was counted many times. This chain uses TRBV30 with TRBJ2-7; D remains ambiguous. The V end lost 5 bases, the J end lost 2 bases, and 4 bases lay between the germline ends. The CDR3 length is 10 residues. The germline gives CDR1 GTSNPN, CDR2 SVGIG (reference sequence). The CDR3 DNA is TGTGCCTGGGGGACCTACGAGCAGTACTTC. Translated, it gives CAWGTYEQYF.

The J gene is TRBJ2-1, the V gene TRBV4-2; D gene unclear. The CDR3 has 17 residues. From germline, CDR1 is LGHNA and CDR2 YNFKEQ. Trimming removed 6 bases at V and 0 bases at J, with 18 bases between. The CDR3 coding sequence is TGTGCCAGCAGTACGACAACAGCTTCTTCCTCCTACAATGAGCAGTTCTTC. This encodes CASSTTTASSSYNEQFF.

The gene calls are TRBV7-9 and TRBJ1-2, with TRBD1 as a possible D gene (6 bases). The CDR3 is 16 residues long. Trimming took 5 bases from V and 4 from J, leaving 20 bases between them. Germline-derived CDR1 and CDR2 are SEHNR and FQNEAQ (reference sequence). The CDR3 loop is CASSQQGQRKSYGYTF. The DNA for the CDR3 is TGTGCCAGCAGCCAGCAGGGACAACGAAAAAGCTATGGCTACACCTTC.

This clonotype was detected ten times or more. The chain uses TRBV7-9 and TRBJ2-7; D unresolved. The CDR3 consists of 12 residues. Trimming removed 3 bases at V and 4 bases at J, with 7 bases between. CDR1 SEHNR and CDR2 FQNEAQ come from the germline V gene (reference sequence). The CDR3 loop is CASSFGPYEQYF. The CDR3 DNA reads as TGTGCCAGCAGCTTCGGACCTTACGAGCAGTACTTC.

This clonotype has at least ten counts. The chain recombines TRBV5-1 with TRBJ2-5; the match to TRBD2 covers 11 bases. Germline values: CDR1 SGHRS, CDR2 YFSETQ. V lost 4 bases to trimming and J lost 3 bases; unmatched junction nucleotides: 2. The CDR3 totals 14 residues. The CDR3 reads CASSKGLAEETQYF. The CDR3 nucleotides are TGCGCCAGCAGCAAGGGACTAGCGGAAGAGACCCAGTACTTC. Based on the CDR3 plus reference TRBV5-1 and TRBJ2-5, the full variable domain is KAGVTQTPRYLIKTRGQQVTLSCSPISGHRSVSWYQQTPGQGLQFLFEYFSETQRNKGNFPGRFSGRQFSNSRSEMNVSTLELGDSALYLCASSKGLAEETQYFGPGTRLLVL.

V and J are TRBV30 and TRBJ2-5; D may be TRBD1 (6 bases). Deletions cut 0 bases from V and 5 bases from J, with 13 bases between. Germline V CDR1 and CDR2: GTSNPN, SVGIG (reference sequence). The CDR3 spans 14 residues. CDR3 residues: CAWSVRYRGETQYF. The CDR3, as DNA: TGTGCCTGGAGTGTACGGTATAGGGGGGAGACCCAGTACTTC. The full variable domain, its missing parts supplied by reference TRBV30 and TRBJ2-5, is SQTIHQWPATLVQPVGSPLSLECTVEGTSNPNLYWYRQAAGRGLQLLFYSVGIGQISSEVPQNLSASRPQDRQFILSSKKLLLSDSGFYLCAWSVRYRGETQYFGPGTRLLVL.

This clonotype has a count of ten or more. The chain employs TRBV5-1 and TRBJ2-1, with 8 bases matching TRBD2. Trimming took 6 bases from V and 0 from J; bases not matched to a gene: 2. Germline CDR1 reads SGHRS; CDR2 reads YFSETQ. CDR3 size: 14 residues. CDR3 DNA sequence: TGCGCCAGCACTAGCGGGCACTCCTACAATGAGCAGTTCTTC. Translated, it gives CASTSGHSYNEQFF.

Remarks on this clonotype: A junction end diverges from the germline sequence, so it may reflect a read error. The V and J genes are TRBV18 and TRBJ1-1, with TRBD1 identical over 10 bases. The germline CDR1 and CDR2 sequences are KGHSH and LQKENI. This CDR3 region has 15 residues. The CDR3 is CTSSTRQGANTEAFF. The DNA of the CDR3 is TGTACCAGCTCAACGCGACAGGGGGCGAACACTGAAGCTTTCTTT.

This clonotype appeared many times. The chain uses TRBV15 and TRBJ1-6; TRBD1 is a possible D gene (5 bases). The V gene lost 3 bases and the J gene lost 9 bases, with 15 bases spanning the gap. Per germline, CDR1 LNHNV and CDR2 YYDKDF (reference sequence). The CDR3 has 15 residues. The CDR3 region is CATSSARGGGSPLHF. As DNA, the CDR3 is TGTGCCACCAGCAGCGCTAGGGGTGGAGGTTCACCCCTCCACTTT.

In its sample, this clonotype was seen many times. The chain combines TRBV10-3 with TRBJ2-2; TRBD2 matches at 8 bases. Germline assignment: CDR1 ENHRY and CDR2 SYGVKD. The V and J ends lost 8 bases and 4 bases, in that order; junction bases with no gene match: 12. This CDR3 is 16 amino acids long. This chain's CDR3 is CAIAGFSGAPTGELFF. The CDR3 DNA sequence: TGTGCCATCGCAGGGTTTAGCGGGGCCCCCACCGGGGAGCTGTTTTTT.

This clonotype occurred many times. The CDR3 sequence: CASSLLSGPSAKEQFF. In DNA form, the CDR3 reads TGTGCCAGCAGCTTACTCAGTGGTCCTAGCGCCAAAGAGCAGTTCTTC. The rearrangement links TRBV7-2 to TRBJ2-1, with D perhaps matching TRBD2 (6 bases). V was clipped by 2 bases and J by 10 bases, with 21 bases between them. Germline values: CDR1 SGHTA, CDR2 FQGNSA. This CDR3 region has 16 residues.

This clonotype was recorded many times. This chain links TRBV29-1 with TRBJ2-2; possible D gene TRBD1, 6 bases. V gave up 6 bases and J gave up 2 bases, with 16 bases separating them. Germline V lookup: CDR1 SQVTM, CDR2 ANQGSEA. This CDR3 has 15 amino acids. The CDR3 DNA reads as TGCAGCGTCTCCAGGGGACACCTAAACACCGGGGAGCTGTTTTTT. Translation gives CSVSRGHLNTGELFF.

This clonotype was detected many times. The chain recombines TRBV20-1 with TRBJ2-1; possibly TRBD2 for D (6 bases). V was pared by 1 base and J by 0 bases, with 7 bases between. The CDR3 has 14 residues. CDR1 is DFQATT and CDR2 is SNEGSKA in the germline V gene (reference sequence). CDR3 nucleotides: TGCAGTGCTAGAGGGGGGGTCTCCTACAATGAGCAGTTCTTC. This sequence encodes CSARGGVSYNEQFF.

This clonotype was seen ten or more times. This sequence joins TRBV10-3 and TRBJ1-1; 10 bases fit TRBD1. The CDR3 loop spans 19 amino acids. The ends lost 3 bases at V and 3 bases at J; junction bases unmatched: 16. CDR1 is ENHRY, CDR2 SYGVKD, per germline. CDR3 in DNA: TGTGCCATCAGTGAATACGACAGGGGGCGGGTATATTCCGACACTGAAGCTTTCTTT. Encoded protein: CAISEYDRGRVYSDTEAFF.

In this sample, this clonotype turned up many times. The chain links TRBV25-1 to TRBJ1-5, with D unresolved. Per germline, CDR1 MGHDK and CDR2 SYGVNS. Trimming took 3 bases from V and 0 from J, leaving 9 bases between them. The CDR3 is 15 amino acids. The DNA of the CDR3 is TGTGCCAGCAGTGAGTCCGTAGATAGCAATCAGCCCCAGCATTTT. It specifies CASSESVDSNQPQHF.

Many counts were recorded for this clonotype. The V gene is TRBV5-6, the J gene TRBJ2-7; TRBD1 is a possible D gene (5 bases). The CDR3 has 13 amino acids. With 7 bases removed from V and 12 bases from J, the gap between germline ends came to 23 bases. The germline V gene has CDR1 SGHDT and CDR2 YYEEEE. CDR3 in amino acids: CASATGPDEAMYF. CDR3 nucleotides: TGTGCCAGCGCAACAGGCCCCGACGAGGCCATGTACTTC.

This clonotype was observed at least ten times. The chain joins TRBV4-1 to TRBJ1-1, with D hard to call. Trimming shortened V by 1 base and J by 3 bases, and 6 bases separated the two germline ends. CDR3 length equals 13 residues. Looked up from germline, CDR1 is MGHRA and CDR2 is YSYEKL. The DNA for the CDR3 is TGCGCCAGCAGCCAAGGAGGGTACACTGAAGCTTTCTTT. Protein sequence: CASSQGGYTEAFF.

This clonotype appeared many times. This sequence joins TRBV3-1 and TRBJ1-5; 8 bases match TRBD1. The V gene end was trimmed by 3 bases and the J gene end by 5 bases; junction bases not matched to a gene: 3. The germline V gene encodes CDR1 LGHDT and CDR2 YNNKEL (reference sequence). The CDR3 runs 14 residues. CDR3 nucleotides: TGTGCCAGCAGCCACAGGGGGCTCTATCAGCCCCAGCATTTT. It encodes CASSHRGLYQPQHF.

This clonotype has only a few counts. The rearrangement links TRBV25-1 to TRBJ2-7, with 7 bases lining up with TRBD1. V trimming: 2 bases; J trimming: 3 bases; junction bases outside the gene matches: 10. The CDR3 totals 16 residues. The germline gives CDR1 MGHDK, CDR2 SYGVNS. Here the CDR3 reads CASSERTGPTRYEQYF. For the CDR3, the DNA is TGTGCCAGCAGTGAACGGACAGGCCCAACCCGCTACGAGCAGTACTTC.

This clonotype was recorded many times. DNA of the CDR3: TGCAGTGCCCCGGGGGCCGGGACAGATACGCAGTATTTT. It yields the protein CSAPGAGTDTQYF. This sequence joins TRBV20-1 and TRBJ2-3; D might be TRBD1 or TRBD2, each matching 6 bases. CDR1 is DFQATT, CDR2 SNEGSKA, per germline (reference sequence). The CDR3 totals 13 residues. The germline V and J ends were trimmed by 6 bases and 3 bases, with 13 bases remaining between them.

This sequence joins TRBV30 and TRBJ1-1; D possibly corresponds to TRBD1 (5 bases). V dropped 0 bases and J dropped 1 base, with 12 bases sitting between them. This CDR3 comprises 15 residues. CDR1 and CDR2 from the germline V gene are GTSNPN and SVGIG (reference sequence). This CDR3 is CAWSVLGHENTEAFF. The CDR3 nucleotides read TGTGCCTGGAGTGTACTCGGACACGAGAACACTGAAGCTTTCTTT.

The genes are TRBV18 and TRBJ2-1; D unresolved. This CDR3 is 16 amino acids long. Germline lookup yields CDR1 KGHSH and CDR2 LQKENI. V lost 0 bases to trimming and J lost 7 bases, with 16 bases between them. The CDR3 reads CASSPPRSLPWNEQFF. CDR3 in DNA: TGTGCCAGCTCACCACCGAGGTCTCTCCCGTGGAATGAGCAGTTCTTC.

With regard to this clonotype: One end of the junction fails to match germline, which may point to a read error. This chain joins TRBV5-1 and TRBJ2-3, with 8 nucleotides matching TRBD1. Germline assignment: CDR1 SGHRS and CDR2 YFSETQ. The CDR3 extends over 14 amino acids. CDR3 sequence reads: CASSPGQGTDMQYF. CDR3 nucleotide sequence: TGCGCCAGCAGCCCCGGACAGGGCACAGATATGCAGTATTTT.

This clonotype was seen repeatedly, ten times or more. The gene calls are TRBV3-1 and TRBJ2-2; the D is unclear. This CDR3 has 13 residues. Germline values: CDR1 LGHDT, CDR2 YNNKEL (reference sequence). Trimming took 4 bases from V and 6 from J, leaving 9 bases between them. CDR3 amino acids: CASSPLGSGELFF. CDR3 sequence (DNA): TGTGCCAGCAGCCCTCTGGGGTCCGGGGAGCTGTTTTTT.

This chain uses TRBV13 with TRBJ1-1; TRBD1 might be the D (6 bases). Trimming pared 5 bases from V and 1 base from J, leaving 17 bases between. The germline gives CDR1 PRHDT, CDR2 FYEKMQ (reference sequence). The CDR3 covers 16 residues. The CDR3 nucleotides read TGTGCCAGCAGCCGGAGGGCAGGGGTGGAGAACACTGAAGCTTTCTTT. Its protein product is CASSRRAGVENTEAFF.

The sample holds a few counts of this clonotype. This chain joins TRBV20-1 and TRBJ2-1; D is perhaps TRBD2 (6 bases). The V gene's germline CDR1 is DFQATT and CDR2 SNEGSKA (reference sequence). The CDR3 sequence is 16 residues long. V was trimmed by 1 base and J by 0 bases, leaving 13 bases between them. Here the CDR3 DNA reads TGCAGTGCTAGAGTAGGCCTAGCGAGCTCCTACAATGAGCAGTTCTTC. This encodes CSARVGLASSYNEQFF.